The T cell receptor (beta chain) described here comes from a study of PD-L1 blockade in urothelial cancer. Whole-study context: Prior chemotherapy regimens per patient numbered 0 to 3.

The V end was cut by 6 bases, the J end by 0 bases, with 10 bases between. The CDR3 is 14 residues long. Germline assignment: CDR1 SGHVS and CDR2 FNYEAQ. Sequencing used immunoSEQ multiplex PCR; TCRdb keeps in-frame clones, though not all of them. The sample carries under 70,000 clones, approximately 91% recorded once. Indicated time point: peripheral blood 6 weeks after treatment start. The input for sequencing was PBMCs, taken around atezolizumab (anti-PD-L1) treatment. V gene TRBV7-6 combines with J gene TRBJ2-3, with TRBD2 as a possible D gene (6 bases). This receptor was identified in a man between 60 and 70 years old with urothelial cancer. The CDR3 nucleotides are TGTGCCAGCAGTTATAGCGGTAGCACAGATACGCAGTATTTT. Protein product: CASSYSGSTDTQYF.